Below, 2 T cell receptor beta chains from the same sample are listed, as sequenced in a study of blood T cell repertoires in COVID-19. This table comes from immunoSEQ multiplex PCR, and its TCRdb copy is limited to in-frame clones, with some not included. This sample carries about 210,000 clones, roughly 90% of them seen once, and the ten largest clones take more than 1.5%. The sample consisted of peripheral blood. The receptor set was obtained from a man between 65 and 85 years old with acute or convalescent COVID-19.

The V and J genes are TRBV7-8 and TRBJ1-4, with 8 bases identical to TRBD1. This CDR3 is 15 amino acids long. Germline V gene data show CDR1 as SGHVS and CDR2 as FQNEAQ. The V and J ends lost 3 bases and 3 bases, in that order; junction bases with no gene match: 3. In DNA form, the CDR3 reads TGTGCCAGCAGCTTGCAGGGGGCGTCTAATGAAAAACTGTTTTTT. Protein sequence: CASSLQGASNEKLFF.

CDR3 in DNA: TGTGCCAGCAGCTTCCGGGAGGAGGGCTGGGGCTCTGGGGCCAACGTCCTGACTTTC. Translating gives CASSFREEGWGSGANVLTF. The chain is built from TRBV5-6 and TRBJ2-6; 7 nucleotides match TRBD2. CDR3 length: 19 amino acids. Trimming removed 2 bases from V and 0 bases from J; junction bases left unmatched: 11. CDR1 is SGHDT and CDR2 is YYEEEE in the germline V gene.